This T cell receptor beta chain originates from a study of T cells expressing NK-cell markers. In the case of this clonotype: Its specificity is unknown.

TCRdb re-called the 5' RACE reads; one entry per CDR3 protein, DNA not given. The sample includes approximately 170,000 distinct CDR3 sequences. The germline V gene encodes CDR1 SQVTM and CDR2 ANQGSEA. The CDR3 spans 12 residues. Broader study findings: The study found dominant NKG2C+ clonotypes at about 1.0-7.5% of CD8+ T cells in about 6 donors. Similarly, these clonotypes led the CD3+CD56-NKG2C+ fraction as well in a handful of donors.

The sequence was obtained from a man aged 18-70 years in good health. Sequences were obtained from blood T cells: a sorted CD56 or NKG2C T cell subset, CD4+ or CD8+ T cells, or bulk PBMC T cells (not recorded which). The chain carries TRBV29-1 and TRBJ2-7; the TCRdb call, TRBD1, lacks DNA for checking. The CDR3: CSVPGQHYEQYF.